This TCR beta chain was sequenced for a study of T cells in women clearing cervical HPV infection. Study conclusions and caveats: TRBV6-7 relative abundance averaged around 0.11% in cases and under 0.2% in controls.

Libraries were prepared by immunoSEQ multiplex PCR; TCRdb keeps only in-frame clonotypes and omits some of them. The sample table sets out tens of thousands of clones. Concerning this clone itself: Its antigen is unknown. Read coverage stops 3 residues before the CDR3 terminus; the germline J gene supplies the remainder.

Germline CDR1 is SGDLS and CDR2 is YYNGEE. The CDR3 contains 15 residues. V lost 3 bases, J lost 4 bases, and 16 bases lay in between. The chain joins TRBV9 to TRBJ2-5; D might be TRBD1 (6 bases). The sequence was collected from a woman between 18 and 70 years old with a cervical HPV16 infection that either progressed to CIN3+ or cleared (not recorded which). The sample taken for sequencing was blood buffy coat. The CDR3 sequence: CASSGLQGKGETQYF. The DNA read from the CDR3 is TGTGCCAGCAGCGGTTTACAGGGAAAAGGAGAGACC.